A single sample is the source of the 26 T cell receptor beta chains below, sequenced in a study of cytotoxic CD8 clonotypes in ibrutinib-treated CLL. Sequencing was performed with immunoSEQ multiplex PCR; in TCRdb, only in-frame clones are kept and a portion is missing. The sample contains roughly 250,000 clones, under 75% of which appear only once. Sequenced here: PBMCs, sampled after 24 months of ibrutinib treatment. The receptors shown here come from a human donor with chronic lymphocytic leukemia.

V and J are TRBV9 and TRBJ1-5; D may be TRBD1 (6 bases). This CDR3 is built from 15 residues. Trimming removed 0 bases at V and 3 bases at J, with 10 bases between. CDR1 and CDR2 (germline): SGDLS, YYNGEE. CDR3 DNA: TGTGCCAGCAGCGTAGGGGGGGCTGACAATCAGCCCCAGCATTTT. It is translated as CASSVGGADNQPQHF.

This chain connects TRBV5-1 to TRBJ2-5; D is unresolved. V was shortened by 4 bases and J by 1 base, with 14 bases between the two germline ends. Germline loops: CDR1 SGHRS, CDR2 YFSETQ. This CDR3 has 15 residues. DNA for the CDR3: TGCGCCAGCAGCATCCTCCATAACGGCCAAGAGACCCAGTACTTC. It encodes CASSILHNGQETQYF.

The V call is TRBV2, the J call TRBJ1-1, with a weak D call TRBD1 (5 bases). The V end was cut by 10 bases, the J end by 0 bases, with 12 bases between. This CDR3 contains 13 residues. Germline V lookup: CDR1 SNHLY, CDR2 FYNNEI. This CDR3 reads CATVLGLNTEAFF. The CDR3 DNA sequence: TGTGCCACCGTATTGGGGCTGAACACTGAAGCTTTCTTT.

The V call is TRBV5-4, the J call TRBJ2-2; D possibly corresponds to TRBD2 (5 bases). The germline V gene encodes CDR1 SGHNT and CDR2 YYREEE (reference sequence). V was shortened by 0 bases and J by 5 bases, with 11 bases between the two germline ends. CDR3 length equals 15 residues. The CDR3: CASSLGSPGTGELFF. The CDR3, as DNA: TGTGCCAGCAGCTTGGGCTCGCCGGGGACCGGGGAGCTGTTTTTT.

This chain connects TRBV5-1 to TRBJ2-7; 9 positions match TRBD1. V shed 7 bases, J shed 0 bases, and the junction held 2 bases outside the gene matches. The CDR3 length is 13 residues. Germline V CDR1 and CDR2: SGHRS, YFSETQ. CDR3 loop: CASWTGDSYEQYF. CDR3 bases: TGCGCCAGCTGGACAGGGGACTCCTACGAGCAGTACTTC.

This clone was seen only a few times. V and J are TRBV30 and TRBJ2-3; the D is unclear. V was trimmed by 0 bases and J by 2 bases, leaving 3 bases between them. Germline CDR1 GTSNPN, CDR2 SVGIG (reference sequence). CDR3 size: 12 residues. CDR3 sequence (DNA): TGTGCCTGGAGTGTACTCACAGATACGCAGTATTTT. Translating gives CAWSVLTDTQYF.

The chain carries TRBV12-5 and TRBJ2-1; D may correspond to TRBD1 or TRBD2 (5 bases each). The CDR3 loop spans 14 amino acids. Trimming took off 5 bases at V and 6 bases at J, with 14 bases between the two ends. Germline CDR1 and CDR2: LGHNT and FRNRAP. The CDR3: CASGTGTPLNEQFF. The CDR3 nucleotides read TGTGCTAGTGGTACCGGGACCCCTCTCAATGAGCAGTTCTTC. Combining the CDR3 with reference TRBV12-5 and TRBJ2-1 gives the whole variable domain DARVTQTPRHKVTEMGQEVTMRCQPILGHNTVFWYRQTMMQGLELLAYFRNRAPLDDSGMPKDRFSAEMPDATLATLKIQPSEPRDSAVYFCASGTGTPLNEQFFGPGTRLTVL.

The V and J genes are TRBV2 and TRBJ2-4; 10 bases line up with TRBD2. With 5 bases clipped from V and 8 bases from J, the junction kept 9 bases outside the gene matches. Germline V CDR1 and CDR2: SNHLY, FYNNEI. The CDR3 is 15 amino acids. CDR3 residues: CASSQGVSGRYIQYF. In DNA form, the CDR3 reads TGTGCCAGCAGTCAAGGGGTTAGCGGGAGGTACATTCAGTACTTC.

With respect to this clone: A read error may produce the germline difference seen at one junction end. The chain joins TRBV29-1 to TRBJ2-1; TRBD2 matches at 8 bases. Germline loops: CDR1 SQVTM, CDR2 ANQGSEA. The CDR3 extends over 16 amino acids. The CDR3: CSVEGLAGAPFNEQFF. CDR3 in DNA: TGCAGCGTCGAAGGACTAGCAGGGGCGCCTTTCAATGAGCAGTTCTTC.

V is TRBV27 and J is TRBJ2-7; the D gene is possibly TRBD2 (5 bases). CDR1 and CDR2 (germline): MNHEY, SMNVEV (reference sequence). CDR3 length: 14 amino acids. Between the trimmed V and J ends, which lost 5 bases and 4 bases, there was a span of 15 bases. The CDR3 coding sequence is TGTGCCAGCAGTAGCGGTCTAGAGGCGTACGAGCAGTACTTC. It yields the protein CASSSGLEAYEQYF.

V and J are TRBV29-1 and TRBJ2-4, with TRBD1 matching 8 bases. The CDR3 runs to 16 residues. V shed 6 bases and J 2 bases; nucleotides not matched to a gene: 12. The germline CDR1 and CDR2 sequences are SQVTM and ANQGSEA. The CDR3 here is CSVQDRQGLSKNIQYF. In DNA form, the CDR3 reads TGCAGCGTCCAAGACCGACAGGGGTTGTCCAAAAACATTCAGTACTTC. Using reference TRBV29-1 and TRBJ2-4 for the parts outside the CDR3, the full variable domain is SAVISQKPSRDICQRGTSLTIQCQVDSQVTMMFWYRQQPGQSLTLIATANQGSEATYESGFVIDKFPISRPNLTFSTLTVSNMSPEDSSIYLCSVQDRQGLSKNIQYFGAGTRLSVL.

V is TRBV12-2 and J is TRBJ2-6; TRBD2 is the table's D call and was not checked against the DNA. TRBV12-2 is flagged as a pseudogene. The CDR3 contains 19 residues. The CDR3 DNA is TGTGCAAGTCGCTTAGCGGGGACTAGCGGGAGAACTGGGGCCAACGTCCTGACTTTC. Translation: CASRLAGTSGRTGANVLTF.

The rearrangement joins TRBV10-3 to TRBJ2-3, with 8 bases aligning to TRBD1. V dropped 10 bases and J dropped 2; count of bases not matched to a gene: 11. This CDR3 has 15 amino acids. Germline CDR1 reads ENHRY; CDR2 reads SYGVKD. CDR3 bases: TGTGCCACCACGCCGGACAGGGCAGTCACAGATACGCAGTATTTT. As protein: CATTPDRAVTDTQYF.

The rearrangement links TRBV28 to TRBJ2-7; 12 bases match TRBD2. In germline, CDR1 is MDHEN, CDR2 SYDVKM. J lost 6 bases, V lost 8 bases, and 8 bases had no gene match. CDR3 length: 14 amino acids. The CDR3: CASGLAGGGREQYF. The CDR3 nucleotides are TGTGCCAGCGGTCTAGCGGGAGGGGGCCGCGAGCAGTACTTC.

The chain combines TRBV28 with TRBJ2-1; weak D call: TRBD2 (6 bases). Germline lookup yields CDR1 MDHEN and CDR2 SYDVKM. This CDR3 comprises 15 residues. Deletions cut 6 bases from V and 1 base from J, with 13 bases between. The DNA for the CDR3 is TGTGCCAGCAGGGGGGGTTCGAGTTCCTACAATGAGCAGTTCTTC. Translating it yields CASRGGSSSYNEQFF.

The chain has TRBV7-3 and TRBJ2-5; D possibly corresponds to TRBD2 (5 bases). Germline V CDR1 and CDR2: SGHTA, FQGTGA. The CDR3 covers 13 residues. With 4 bases removed from V and 1 base from J, the gap between germline ends came to 7 bases. In DNA form, the CDR3 reads TGTGCCAGCAGCTCGGGGATCCAAGAGACCCAGTACTTC. It specifies CASSSGIQETQYF.

Notes on this clone: Other nucleotide sequences from this sample produce the same CDR3. The genes are TRBV6-5 and TRBJ2-7; D unclear. Trimming shortened V by 6 bases and J by 0 bases, and 12 bases separated the two germline ends. In germline, CDR1 is MNHEY, CDR2 SVGAGI. The CDR3 is 14 amino acids. CDR3 sequence (DNA): TGTGCCAGCAGCTCTGGTCTCGTCTCCTACGAGCAGTACTTC. Protein sequence: CASSSGLVSYEQYF.

This clone appeared a single time. CDR3 nucleotides: TGTGCCACCAGCAGAGCTCGCGGCGGACAGGGCTACGAGCAGTACTTC. Its protein product is CATSRARGGQGYEQYF. The chain joins TRBV15 to TRBJ2-7; 8 bases line up with TRBD1. CDR3 length: 16 amino acids. The junction had 8 bases not matched to a gene; V was cut back by 1 base and J by 3 bases. Germline CDR1 and CDR2: LNHNV and YYDKDF (reference sequence). Full variable domain (missing parts from reference TRBV15 and TRBJ2-7): DAMVIQNPRYQVTQFGKPVTLSCSQTLNHNVMYWYQQKSSQAPKLLFHYYDKDFNNEADTPDNFQSRRPNTSFCFLDIRSPGLGDTAMYLCATSRARGGQGYEQYFGPGTRLTVT.

The V gene is TRBV11-2, the J gene TRBJ1-4; the D gene is possibly TRBD1 (5 bases). V was cut by 5 bases and J by 8 bases, with 18 bases left in between. The CDR3 sequence is 15 residues long. Germline CDR1 is SGHAT and CDR2 is FQNNGV. The CDR3 nucleotides read TGTGCCAGCAGCCCCGTTTTCAGGGAGAGCGAAAAACTGTTTTTT. Protein product: CASSPVFRESEKLFF.

The chain uses TRBV19 and TRBJ2-3; TRBD2 is a possible D gene (5 bases). V was pared by 8 bases and J by 4 bases, with 22 bases between. Germline-derived CDR1 and CDR2 are LNHDA and SQIVND (reference sequence). The CDR3 is 16 amino acids. The CDR3 protein is CASGQPGSPRADTQYF. The DNA of the CDR3 is TGTGCCAGTGGCCAACCGGGGTCCCCCCGCGCAGATACGCAGTATTTT.

This chain joins TRBV9 and TRBJ2-1, with 11 bases lining up with TRBD2. CDR3 length: 15 amino acids. V shed 3 bases and J 4 bases; nucleotides not matched to a gene: 3. Germline values: CDR1 SGDLS, CDR2 YYNGEE. CDR3 in DNA: TGTGCCAGCAGCGAGGGACTAGCGGCATACAATGAGCAGTTCTTC. Protein sequence: CASSEGLAAYNEQFF.

The chain carries TRBV19 and TRBJ2-1; 10 nucleotides align to TRBD1. CDR3 length: 15 residues. After removal of 4 bases from V and 9 bases from J, the junction contained 9 bases not matched to a gene. CDR1 LNHDA and CDR2 SQIVND come from the germline V gene (reference sequence). In nucleotides, the CDR3 is TGTGCCAGTAGTACGAGACAGGGGGCGCGTATTGAGCAGTTCTTC. Protein product: CASSTRQGARIEQFF.

The genes are TRBV27 and TRBJ2-1; no reliable D call. The CDR3 consists of 13 residues. The V gene's germline CDR1 is MNHEY and CDR2 SMNVEV (reference sequence). The V and J ends lost 6 bases and 3 bases respectively, with 9 bases between them. CDR3 coding DNA: TGTGCCAGCAGCCTTATACTCTACAATGAGCAGTTCTTC. This translates into CASSLILYNEQFF.

This clone was recorded a few times. The rearrangement uses TRBV5-1 and TRBJ2-5; possibly TRBD1 or TRBD2 for D (5 bases each). Deletions cut 4 bases from V and 3 bases from J, with 16 bases between. Germline V gives CDR1 SGHRS, CDR2 YFSETQ. The CDR3 has 15 residues. The CDR3: CASSNHPGPEETQYF. The CDR3 coding sequence is TGCGCCAGCAGCAACCATCCGGGACCCGAAGAGACCCAGTACTTC. Looking up the rest from reference TRBV5-1 and TRBJ2-5 gives the full variable domain: KAGVTQTPRYLIKTRGQQVTLSCSPISGHRSVSWYQQTPGQGLQFLFEYFSETQRNKGNFPGRFSGRQFSNSRSEMNVSTLELGDSALYLCASSNHPGPEETQYFGPGTRLLVL.

This clone showed up just a few times. This chain uses TRBV4-1 with TRBJ1-4; D possibly corresponds to TRBD1 (5 bases). The CDR3 spans 15 residues. Per germline, CDR1 MGHRA and CDR2 YSYEKL. The V and J ends lost 1 base and 8 bases respectively, with 14 bases between them. The chain's CDR3 is CASSQGKGEEEKLFF. The DNA for the CDR3 is TGCGCCAGCAGCCAAGGTAAAGGGGAGGAAGAAAAACTGTTTTTT.

The rearrangement joins TRBV9 to TRBJ2-1; a weak D match, TRBD2 (5 bases). The CDR3 length is 13 residues. The germline CDR1 and CDR2 sequences are SGDLS and YYNGEE. Between the trimmed V and J ends, which lost 3 bases and 2 bases, there was a span of 6 bases. The CDR3 region has the DNA TGTGCCAGCAGCGGACTAACCTACAATGAGCAGTTCTTC. It specifies CASSGLTYNEQFF.